The 26 T cell receptor beta chains below come from one sample, sequenced in a study of blood T cell repertoires in COVID-19. This table comes from immunoSEQ multiplex PCR, and its TCRdb copy is limited to in-frame clones, with some not included. The data hold 100,000 or so clones, with 85% to 95% observed a single time. The sample was peripheral blood. The receptors were gathered from a woman in her fifties or sixties with active COVID-19.

This sequence joins TRBV2 and TRBJ1-4; TRBD1 matches 10 bases. Germline V gene data show CDR1 as SNHLY and CDR2 as FYNNEI. The J segment lost 0 bases and the V segment lost 4 bases, leaving 2 bases of the junction unmatched. The CDR3 extends over 16 amino acids. The chain's CDR3 is CASSGTGGTTNEKLFF. CDR3 DNA: TGTGCCAGCAGTGGGACAGGGGGGACAACTAATGAAAAACTGTTTTTT.

The gene calls are TRBV4-1 and TRBJ2-4, with D possibly matching TRBD2 (6 bases). CDR3 length equals 15 residues. Looked up from germline, CDR1 is MGHRA and CDR2 is YSYEKL. V was cut by 0 bases and J by 8 bases, with 14 bases left in between. The CDR3, as DNA: TGCGCCAGCAGCCAAGAGAGAACTAGCTGGGACATTCAGTACTTC. This codes for CASSQERTSWDIQYF.

The chain carries TRBV5-6 and TRBJ2-7; 7 bases map to TRBD1. The junction had 6 bases not matched to a gene; V was cut back by 0 bases and J by 0 bases. CDR3 length: 16 residues. The germline V gene has CDR1 SGHDT and CDR2 YYEEEE. The CDR3 spells CASSLDGTASSYEQYF. CDR3 bases: TGTGCCAGCAGCTTGGATGGGACAGCGAGCTCCTACGAGCAGTACTTC.

V gene TRBV19 combines with J gene TRBJ2-2; D ambiguous. The CDR3 sequence is 13 residues long. CDR1 is LNHDA, CDR2 SQIVND, per germline (reference sequence). Trimming took 5 bases from V and 0 from J, leaving 4 bases between them. CDR3: CASSQANTGELFF. The CDR3 DNA is TGTGCCAGTAGTCAGGCGAACACCGGGGAGCTGTTTTTT. Filled out from reference TRBV19 and TRBJ2-2, the complete variable domain reads DGGITQSPKYLFRKEGQNVTLSCEQNLNHDAMYWYRQDPGQGLRLIYYSQIVNDFQKGDIAEGYSVSREKKESFPLTVTSAQKNPTAFYLCASSQANTGELFFGEGSRLTVL.

The rearrangement links TRBV6-5 to TRBJ2-7; 7 bases agree with TRBD1. J was trimmed by 7 bases and V by 2 bases; bases with no gene match: 11. Germline V gene sequence: CDR1 MNHEY, CDR2 SVGAGI. The CDR3 consists of 15 residues. This chain's CDR3 is CASSYRRDRPVEQYF. The CDR3 DNA sequence: TGTGCCAGCAGTTACCGCAGGGACAGACCTGTTGAGCAGTACTTC.

This rearrangement joins TRBV10-2 to TRBJ1-6; TRBD1 matches 7 bases. The ends lost 10 bases at V and 0 bases at J; junction bases unmatched: 6. This CDR3 comprises 15 residues. The germline V gene encodes CDR1 WSHSY and CDR2 SAAADI. CDR3 amino acids: CATTTGSSYNSPLHF. The DNA of the CDR3 is TGCGCCACGACGACAGGGAGCTCCTATAATTCACCCCTCCACTTT.

The rearrangement joins TRBV6-5 to TRBJ2-5, with unresolved D. Looked up from germline, CDR1 is MNHEY and CDR2 is SVGAGI. The CDR3 has 12 amino acids. V was clipped by 5 bases and J by 5 bases, with 9 bases between them. CDR3 amino acids: CASSTPQETQYF. The CDR3 nucleotides read TGTGCCAGCAGTACCCCTCAGGAGACCCAGTACTTC.

The rearrangement joins TRBV7-2 to TRBJ2-1, with 10 nucleotides matching TRBD2. Losses at the gene ends were 1 base for V and 4 bases for J; bases not matched to a gene: 7. CDR1 SGHTA and CDR2 FQGNSA come from the germline V gene. This CDR3 comprises 17 residues. Here the CDR3 reads CASSLGSGTSEYNEQFF. Written as DNA, the CDR3 is TGTGCCAGCAGCTTAGGCTCCGGGACTAGCGAATACAATGAGCAGTTCTTC. The full variable domain, rest sourced from reference TRBV7-2 and TRBJ2-1, is GAGVSQSPSNKVTEKGKDVELRCDPISGHTALYWYRQSLGQGLEFLIYFQGNSAPDKSGLPSDRFSAERTGGSVSTLTIQRTQQEDSAVYLCASSLGSGTSEYNEQFFGPGTRLTVL.

The chain carries TRBV27 and TRBJ1-5; 10 bases align to TRBD1. Germline V gene lookup returns CDR1 MNHEY and CDR2 SMNVEV (reference sequence). The CDR3 covers 19 residues. The trim removed 0 bases at V and 0 bases at J, leaving 8 bases unmatched. CDR3 in DNA: TGTGCCAGCAGTTTATCCGGGACAGGGGCCCTTTATAGCAATCAGCCCCAGCATTTT. Protein sequence: CASSLSGTGALYSNQPQHF.

This rearrangement joins TRBV6-5 to TRBJ1-4, with 12 nucleotides matching TRBD1. V lost 2 bases and J lost 8; bases outside the gene matches: 6. The germline CDR1 and CDR2 sequences are MNHEY and SVGAGI. The CDR3 contains 16 residues. This chain's CDR3 is CASSYGTGGANEKLFF. As DNA, the CDR3 is TGTGCCAGCAGTTACGGGACAGGGGGCGCGAACGAAAAACTGTTTTTT.

The gene calls are TRBV28 and TRBJ1-6; 12 bases agree with TRBD1. CDR1 MDHEN and CDR2 SYDVKM come from the germline V gene. Trimming at V came to 5 bases and at J to 9 bases, leaving 8 bases not matched to a gene. CDR3 length equals 16 residues. The chain's CDR3 is CASSGTGGVIGSPLHF. CDR3 coding DNA: TGTGCCAGCAGTGGGACAGGGGGCGTTATAGGTTCACCCCTCCACTTT.

The chain carries TRBV14 and TRBJ2-1; tentative D call: TRBD1 (6 bases). V shed 0 bases and J shed 15 bases, with 12 bases lying between them. The germline V gene has CDR1 SGHDN and CDR2 FVKESK. The CDR3 is 12 amino acids. As DNA, the CDR3 is TGTGCCAGCAGCCAAGATGGACAGAGGAGGTTCTTC. Its protein is CASSQDGQRRFF.

The J gene is TRBJ1-4, the V gene TRBV7-2; 7 bases are a match to TRBD1. The germline V gene encodes CDR1 SGHTA and CDR2 FQGNSA. This CDR3 has 14 amino acids. The V and J ends lost 4 bases and 5 bases, in that order; junction bases with no gene match: 4. For the CDR3, the DNA is TGTGCCAGCAGCTCACAGGGGAAGAATGAAAAACTGTTTTTT. Translated: CASSSQGKNEKLFF.

The genes are TRBV6-2 or TRBV6-3 and TRBJ2-7; 11 positions match TRBD2. The germline V gene encodes CDR1 MNHEY and CDR2 SVGEGT. The CDR3 loop spans 20 amino acids. V lost 5 bases and J lost 0; bases outside the gene matches: 18. The CDR3 DNA is TGTGCCAGCAGTAACCCTCAACTAGCGGGAGACCTAATAACCTCCTACGAGCAGTACTTC. Translation gives CASSNPQLAGDLITSYEQYF.

V and J are TRBV19 and TRBJ2-1, with 7 positions matching TRBD1. V lost 5 bases, J lost 0 bases, and 4 bases stayed unmatched. The CDR3 is made up of 15 amino acids. Germline CDR1 reads LNHDA; CDR2 reads SQIVND (reference sequence). CDR3 bases: TGTGCCAGTAGTTTCGGACAGGCCTCCTACAATGAGCAGTTCTTC. Protein product: CASSFGQASYNEQFF.

The chain combines TRBV7-8 with TRBJ2-7, with no clear D. This CDR3 spans 15 amino acids. V lost 1 base to trimming and J lost 3 bases, with 13 bases between them. The V gene's germline CDR1 is SGHVS and CDR2 FQNEAQ. The chain's CDR3 is CASSLDGGSFYEQYF. CDR3 sequence (DNA): TGTGCCAGCAGCTTAGATGGCGGCAGTTTCTACGAGCAGTACTTC. The whole variable domain, remainder taken from reference TRBV7-8 and TRBJ2-7, is GAGVSQSPRYKVAKRGQDVALRCDPISGHVSLFWYQQALGQGPEFLTYFQNEAQLDKSGLPSDRFFAERPEGSVSTLKIQRTQQEDSAVYLCASSLDGGSFYEQYFGPGTRLTVT.

The chain is built from TRBV7-9 and TRBJ1-4; TRBD1 matches at 9 bases. CDR1 is SEHNR, CDR2 FQNEAQ, per germline (reference sequence). This CDR3 is 14 amino acids long. Germline trimming cut 4 bases from V and 8 bases from J; bases unmatched to any gene: 5. The CDR3 coding sequence is TGTGCCAGCAGCTCTACAGGGGGCGAGGAAAAACTGTTTTTT. Its translation: CASSSTGGEEKLFF.

The chain employs TRBV6-5 and TRBJ2-1; 7 bases are shared with TRBD1. Germline CDR1 reads MNHEY; CDR2 reads SVGAGI. This CDR3 region has 13 residues. V lost 8 bases and J lost 7; bases outside the gene matches: 8. CDR3 in amino acids: CASFRQGGNEQFF. Here the CDR3 DNA reads TGTGCCAGCTTTCGACAGGGCGGTAATGAGCAGTTCTTC.

The chain is built from TRBV9 and TRBJ1-1; D is ambiguous. The V end lost 3 bases, the J end lost 0 bases, and 9 bases lay between the germline ends. The germline CDR1 and CDR2 sequences are SGDLS and YYNGEE. The length of the CDR3 is 14 residues. CDR3 in amino acids: CASSGAGMNTEAFF. CDR3 DNA sequence: TGTGCCAGCAGCGGAGCCGGGATGAACACTGAAGCTTTCTTT.

The gene calls are TRBV5-6 and TRBJ2-2; 10 bases line up with TRBD1. With V trimmed by 4 bases and J by 13 bases, 4 bases remained unmatched. This CDR3 spans 12 amino acids. In germline, CDR1 is SGHDT, CDR2 YYEEEE. For the CDR3, the DNA is TGTGCCAGCAGCCGACAGGGGGCGAGGCTGTTTTTT. This encodes CASSRQGARLFF.

This rearrangement joins TRBV5-1 to TRBJ1-1, with D maybe TRBD1 (5 bases). V gave up 4 bases and J gave up 2 bases, with 12 bases separating them. Germline CDR1 SGHRS, CDR2 YFSETQ. This CDR3 contains 14 residues. CDR3 DNA: TGCGCCAGCAGCAACGACAGTCCTAACACTGAAGCTTTCTTT. Residues: CASSNDSPNTEAFF.

This chain joins TRBV11-2 and TRBJ2-4; 7 bases align to TRBD1. The germline gives CDR1 SGHAT, CDR2 FQNNGV. V lost 4 bases to trimming and J lost 6 bases; unmatched junction nucleotides: 6. The CDR3 consists of 14 residues. This CDR3 is CASSSAGQVNIQYF. The CDR3 DNA follows: TGTGCCAGCAGCTCCGCTGGACAGGTAAACATTCAGTACTTC. Full variable domain (remainder filled in from reference TRBV11-2 and TRBJ2-4): EAGVAQSPRYKIIEKRQSVAFWCNPISGHATLYWYQQILGQGPKLLIQFQNNGVVDDSQLPKDRFSAERLKGVDSTLKIQPAKLEDSAVYLCASSSAGQVNIQYFGAGTRLSVL.

This chain uses TRBV19 with TRBJ2-2; 8 nucleotides align to TRBD1. Germline V gene lookup returns CDR1 LNHDA and CDR2 SQIVND (reference sequence). V lost 7 bases and J lost 4; bases outside the gene matches: 5. The CDR3 has 14 residues. CDR3 DNA: TGTGCCAGTACAGGGGGCACGGGCACCGGGGAGCTGTTTTTT. Translating gives CASTGGTGTGELFF.

The rearrangement uses TRBV20-1 and TRBJ2-1, with D tentatively TRBD2 (5 bases). Looked up from germline, CDR1 is DFQATT and CDR2 is SNEGSKA (reference sequence). Trimming took 3 bases from V and 10 from J, leaving 10 bases between them. This CDR3 contains 11 residues. The DNA for the CDR3 is TGCAGTGCTAGTACGGGGATGGAGCAGTTCTTC. Protein: CSASTGMEQFF.

J is TRBJ1-2 and V is TRBV10-3; tentatively, D is TRBD1 (6 bases). CDR3 length equals 14 residues. CDR1 ENHRY and CDR2 SYGVKD come from the germline V gene. Trimming pared 2 bases from V and 4 bases from J, leaving 11 bases between. The DNA of the CDR3 is TGTGCCATCAGTGAGACAGGGATCGGCTATGGCTACACCTTC. It encodes CAISETGIGYGYTF.

The chain couples TRBV3-1 (or the pseudogene TRBV3-2) to TRBJ2-3, with a tentative D call TRBD2 (6 bases). The CDR3 covers 16 residues. The ends were cut back, 5 bases at V and 4 bases at J, with 19 bases in the middle. Per germline, CDR1 LGHDT and CDR2 YNNKEL (reference sequence). CDR3 protein: CASSAAGQGSPDTQYF. In DNA form, the CDR3 reads TGTGCCAGCAGCGCCGCGGGGCAGGGATCTCCAGATACGCAGTATTTT.